This TCR beta chain was retrieved from a study of blood T cell repertoires in COVID-19. Study-wide context: The cDNA or gDNA used as material had been derived from T cells, B-cell-depleted T cells, or PBMCs.

Study processing details: Amplified reference gene primers provided the basis for estimating nucleated cell counts. The repertoire was sequenced with immunoSEQ multiplex PCR; TCRdb's copy has only in-frame clones and lacks some. V, J and clone size reflect that table, while D and trimming were determined from the DNA. The sample holds over 150,000 clones, about 80% seen once. The CDR3 extends over 15 amino acids. Looked up from germline, CDR1 is DFQATT and CDR2 is SNEGSKA (reference sequence). Germline trimming cut 3 bases from V and 5 bases from J; bases unmatched to any gene: 9. The sequenced sample consisted of peripheral blood. The clonotype comes from a man aged 55 to 70 with acute or convalescent COVID-19. V usage is TRBV20-1 and J usage is TRBJ2-5; TRBD2 matches at 10 bases. CDR3 loop: CSASPSGGAGETQYF. The CDR3 DNA follows: TGCAGTGCTAGTCCCAGCGGGGGGGCCGGGGAGACCCAGTACTTC.